This paragraph covers one TCR beta chain sequence. Using a J-beta primer mix together with a sample-barcoded 5' primer, a second PCR was run for roughly 6 to 12 cycles. TCRdb re-analysed the 5' RACE reads in MiXCR, keeping a single row per CDR3 protein. The sample lists hundreds of thousands of distinct CDR3 sequences; approximately 49% were seen once. The CDR3 has 12 amino acids. V was cut by 4 bases and J by 1 base, with 8 bases left in between. CDR1 is DFQATT and CDR2 is SNEGSKA in the germline V gene (reference sequence). The data stem from a study of blood T cells in healthy people across ages. The receptor was derived from a woman aged 55-70 years in good health. The source material was blood. The chain joins TRBV20-1 to TRBJ2-7, with D uncertain. The CDR3, as DNA: TGCAGTGCTACAGACAAGTCCTACGAGCAGTACTTC. Protein product: CSATDKSYEQYF.